These 11 T cell receptor beta chains were all obtained from the same sample, sequenced in a study of response to subunit inactivated influenza vaccine. TCRdb redid the calling of the RT-PCR reads with MiXCR, one entry per CDR3 protein. The table includes a few hundred thousand distinct CDR3 sequences, about 20% detected once. The sequencing here drew on PBMCs from blood, taken less than 22 months after vaccination. The receptors stem from a man aged 50-75 years who received an inactivated influenza vaccine.

The CDR3 nucleotides read TGTGCCAGCAGTCCCCCGGGACAGGGGGGTTCCAAGTCGCAGTATTTT. It translates to CASSPPGQGGSKSQYF. The gene calls are TRBV12-3 or TRBV12-4 and TRBJ2-3; the match to TRBD1 covers 11 bases. With V trimmed by 5 bases and J by 10 bases, 14 bases remained unmatched. This CDR3 has 16 residues.

This clonotype was seen just once. The chain combines TRBV7-2 with TRBJ2-1, with 7 bases aligning to TRBD2. CDR1 SGHTA and CDR2 FQGNSA come from the germline V gene. This CDR3 is built from 15 residues. V was pared by 8 bases and J by 0 bases, with 7 bases of the junction left unmatched. CDR3 loop: CASRGEHSSYNEQFF. The CDR3 coding sequence is TGTGCCAGCCGGGGGGAGCATAGCTCCTACAATGAGCAGTTCTTC.

The rearrangement uses TRBV11-2 and TRBJ2-2; D may be TRBD1 (6 bases). Germline V lookup: CDR1 SGHAT, CDR2 FQNNGV. Trimming shortened V by 5 bases and J by 3 bases, and 16 bases separated the two germline ends. CDR3 size: 16 residues. Here the CDR3 DNA reads TGTGCCAGCAGCACCCTCGGGACACTTCACACCGGGGAGCTGTTTTTT. Its protein is CASSTLGTLHTGELFF.

This clonotype was counted only a few times. The chain links TRBV6-6 to TRBJ1-1; 7 bases match TRBD1. Per the germline V gene, CDR1 is MNHNY and CDR2 is SVGAGI (reference sequence). This CDR3 is 11 amino acids long. V trimming: 6 bases; J trimming: 6 bases; junction bases outside the gene matches: 1. The CDR3 is CASRQGPEAFF. The CDR3 DNA reads as TGTGCCAGCAGACAGGGGCCTGAAGCTTTCTTT.

The rearrangement uses TRBV6-2 or TRBV6-3 and TRBJ2-7; 10 nucleotides line up with TRBD2. Germline V CDR1 and CDR2: MNHEY, SVGEGT. J lost 0 bases, V lost 6 bases, and 17 bases had no gene match. This CDR3 comprises 19 residues. The CDR3 spells CASRRAGTSEFFSSYEQYF. The DNA of the CDR3 is TGTGCCAGCAGACGGGCCGGGACTAGCGAGTTCTTCAGCTCCTACGAGCAGTACTTC.

V and J are TRBV7-2 and TRBJ1-1; D gene uncertain. CDR3 length: 14 residues. The V gene lost 5 bases and the J gene lost 2 bases, with 12 bases spanning the gap. The germline gives CDR1 SGHTA, CDR2 FQGNSA. CDR3 sequence: CASSIDPSNTEAFF. The CDR3 nucleotides read TGTGCCAGCAGCATAGACCCGTCCAACACTGAAGCTTTCTTT.

This clonotype has more than one count but fewer than ten. The chain is built from TRBV10-2 and TRBJ2-7, with D uncertain. Per the germline V gene, CDR1 is WSHSY and CDR2 is SAAADI. Trimming removed 8 bases at V and 0 bases at J, with 17 bases between. The CDR3 totals 15 residues. The CDR3 DNA reads as TGCGCCAGCGCCGTTCTGTCGAGGTCCTCCTACGAGCAGTACTTC. Its translation is CASAVLSRSSYEQYF.

This rearrangement joins TRBV20-1 to TRBJ1-5, with D tentatively TRBD1 (5 bases). Trimming took off 5 bases at V and 4 bases at J, with 9 bases between the two ends. CDR1 and CDR2 from the germline V gene are DFQATT and SNEGSKA (reference sequence). CDR3 length: 12 residues. This CDR3 reads CSAGRANQPQHF. For the CDR3, the DNA is TGCAGTGCTGGCAGGGCAAATCAGCCCCAGCATTTT.

In regard to this clonotype: The CDR3 end shows no conserved phenylalanine or tryptophan, and so a read error is likely. The limits of the CDR3 on the DNA are not certain, so only TCRdb's listed CDR3 is given. V usage is TRBV10-3 and J usage is TRBJ1-1. The CDR3 region is 13 residues in length, termini included. Germline V gene sequence: CDR1 ENHRY, CDR2 SYGVKD. The CDR3 loop reads CAISVDGNTEALL.

This clonotype was seen only a few times. V usage is TRBV11-2 and J usage is TRBJ1-2, with 8 bases identical to TRBD1. Germline values: CDR1 SGHAT, CDR2 FQNNGV. This CDR3 has 14 residues. Trimming at V came to 0 bases and at J to 8 bases, leaving 5 bases not matched to a gene. CDR3 in DNA: TGTGCCAGCAGCTTAGAGCGGACAGGGACCGGCTACACCTTC. Encoded protein: CASSLERTGTGYTF.

V is TRBV19 and J is TRBJ2-7; D gene uncertain. The CDR3 totals 13 residues. Deletions cut 5 bases from V and 1 base from J, with 9 bases between. The V gene's germline CDR1 is LNHDA and CDR2 SQIVND (reference sequence). The CDR3 here is CASSAFLSYEQYF. CDR3 sequence (DNA): TGTGCCAGTAGTGCTTTTCTTTCCTACGAGCAGTACTTC.